This entry is about one TCR beta chain. Between the trimmed V and J ends, which lost 5 bases and 2 bases, there was a span of 16 bases. Per the germline V gene, CDR1 is PRHDT and CDR2 is FYEKMQ (reference sequence). CDR3 length equals 16 residues. This sample was included in a study of CD8 T cells in Susac syndrome. RNA totalling about 0.5 to 1 ug underwent reverse transcription with random hexamers. TCRdb independently ran MiXCR on the immunoSEQ multiplex PCR reads; one entry per CDR3 protein. Of hundreds of thousands of distinct CDR3 sequences detected, 85% appear once; the ten largest clones hold approximately 0.2%.

This sequence originates from a human donor with multiple sclerosis. This chain links TRBV13 with TRBJ2-1, with D uncertain. The sample was CD8+ T cells from PBMCs. CDR3 in amino acids: CASSEADPGPYNEQFF. CDR3 nucleotide sequence: TGTGCCAGCAGCGAGGCAGATCCCGGCCCCTACAATGAGCAGTTCTTC.